Listed below are T cell receptor beta chains from one sample, sequenced in a study of T cell responses to AZD1222 COVID-19 vaccine. Data came from immunoSEQ multiplex PCR; TCRdb stores just in-frame clones and leaves some out. The sample consists of under 130,000 clones, 92% of them appearing once. Here the sequenced sample was peripheral blood, taken on day 0 of AZD1222 vaccination. These receptors were collected from an adult in good health. Each CDR3 is given with its conserved first and last residue. A D gene is named only where the DNA matches it firmly. Only some rows state a clone size, as once, few, many or a class for expanded clones.

J: TRBJ1-2
size: once
length: 15
D: NA
V: TRBV2
DNA: TGTGCGCCCCGAGAGGGGGGGGGAGCTAACTATGGCTACACCTTC
CDR3: CAPREGGGANYGYTF

J: TRBJ2-7
size: NA
length: 14
D: TRBD1
V: TRBV9
DNA: TGTGCCAGCAGCGTCGGGACAGGGGCCTACGAGCAGTACTTC
CDR3: CASSVGTGAYEQYF

J: TRBJ1-5
size: NA
length: 16
D: NA
V: TRBV19
DNA: TGTGCCAGTATCCAAATGCACGGGGGGAGTGGGCAGCCCCAGCATTTT
CDR3: CASIQMHGGSGQPQHF

J: TRBJ1-4
size: NA
length: 9
D: NA
V: TRBV25-1
DNA: TGTGTTTGCGGAGGGGTGCTGTTTTTT
CDR3: CVCGGVLFF

J: TRBJ1-5
size: NA
length: 13
D: NA
V: TRBV6-6
DNA: TGTGCCAGCAGCTGGGACAACAATCAGCCCCAGCATTTT
CDR3: CASSWDNNQPQHF

J: TRBJ1-2
size: NA
length: 14
D: TRBD1
V: TRBV7-2
DNA: TGTGCCAGCAGCTTAGGGGGACAGGTTTACGGCTACACCTTC
CDR3: CASSLGGQVYGYTF

J: TRBJ1-2
size: NA
length: 14
D: NA
V: TRBV11-3
DNA: TGTGCCAGCAGCCGCCGCGGTACAAACTATGGCTACACCTTC
CDR3: CASSRRGTNYGYTF

J: TRBJ2-5
size: once
length: 12
D: NA
V: TRBV18
DNA: TGTGCCAGCTCACCATCGGGAGAGACCCAGTACTTC
CDR3: CASSPSGETQYF

J: TRBJ2-7
size: NA
length: 14
D: TRBD2
V: TRBV7-2
DNA: TGTGCCAGCAGCCCTAGCGGATTCTCCTACGAGCAGTACTTC
CDR3: CASSPSGFSYEQYF

J: TRBJ2-3
size: NA
length: 15
D: NA
V: TRBV5-6
DNA: TGTGCCAGCAGCTTGATCCCGTCTAGCACAGATACGCAGTATTTT
CDR3: CASSLIPSSTDTQYF

J: TRBJ2-3
size: once
length: 15
D: TRBD2
V: TRBV7-2
DNA: TGTGCCAGCAGCCCTCTAGCGGGCAGCACAGATACGCAGTATTTT
CDR3: CASSPLAGSTDTQYF

J: TRBJ2-7
size: NA
length: 16
D: TRBD2
V: TRBV7-2
DNA: TGTGCCAGCAGCTTTCTAGCGGGAGATAGGGGCTACGAGCAGTACTTC
CDR3: CASSFLAGDRGYEQYF

J: TRBJ1-6
size: NA
length: 14
D: NA
V: TRBV9
DNA: TGTGCCAGCAACCTGGAGGGGCTGGGTTCACCCCTCCACTTT
CDR3: CASNLEGLGSPLHF

J: TRBJ2-2
size: NA
length: 21
D: TRBD2
V: TRBV4-3
DNA: TGCGCCAGCAGCCAGACCGACGGGCCTAGCGGGGGGACCCCGAACACCGGGGAGCTGTTTTTT
CDR3: CASSQTDGPSGGTPNTGELFF

J: TRBJ1-1
size: NA
length: 15
D: TRBD1
V: TRBV19
DNA: TGTGCCAGTAGTGCCCAGGGACAGGGGAACACTGAAGCTTTCTTT
CDR3: CASSAQGQGNTEAFF

J: TRBJ1-2
size: NA
length: 13
D: TRBD1
V: TRBV5-6
DNA: TGTGCCAGCAGCTTGTATGCAGGGGGTGGCTACACCTTC
CDR3: CASSLYAGGGYTF

J: TRBJ2-7
size: NA
length: 16
D: NA
V: TRBV14
DNA: TGTGCCAGCAGCGGCGATGTGGGGGGCAATCCCTACGAGCAGTACTTC
CDR3: CASSGDVGGNPYEQYF

J: TRBJ1-5
size: NA
length: 14
D: NA
V: TRBV2
DNA: TGTGCCAGCAGTCCGACAGCCGCGTATCAGCCCCAGCATTTT
CDR3: CASSPTAAYQPQHF

J: TRBJ2-6
size: NA
length: 15
D: NA
V: TRBV11-2
DNA: TGTGCCAGCAGCTTACGAGGGGCTGGGGCCAACGTCCTGACTTTC
CDR3: CASSLRGAGANVLTF

J: TRBJ2-4
size: NA
length: 16
D: NA
V: TRBV7-8
DNA: TGTGCCAGCAGCCCGTCGGGGGTTGGGGGCCAAAACATTCAGTACTTC
CDR3: CASSPSGVGGQNIQYF

J: TRBJ1-3
size: once
length: 17
D: TRBD1
V: TRBV9
DNA: TGTGCCAGCAGCTCATCCCAAACGGGACAGGGGTTAAACACCATATATTTT
CDR3: CASSSSQTGQGLNTIYF

J: TRBJ2-2
size: NA
length: 12
D: NA
V: TRBV6-2/TRBV6-3
DNA: TGTGCCAGCAGTGACTCAACCGGGGAGCTGTTTTTT
CDR3: CASSDSTGELFF

J: TRBJ1-5
size: few
length: 15
D: NA
V: TRBV2
DNA: TGTGCCAGCAGTTCGGGGAGTTCAGGCAATCAGCCCCAGCATTTT
CDR3: CASSSGSSGNQPQHF

J: TRBJ2-5
size: NA
length: 15
D: NA
V: TRBV4-3
DNA: TGCGCCAGCAGCCAAGGGGAAGGGGACCAAGAGACCCAGTACTTC
CDR3: CASSQGEGDQETQYF

J: TRBJ1-1
size: once
length: 15
D: NA
V: TRBV7-3
DNA: TGTGCCAGCCCGGGGGTCGGGGGAATGAACACTGAAGCTTTCTTT
CDR3: CASPGVGGMNTEAFF

J: TRBJ1-5
size: NA
length: 13
D: TRBD1
V: TRBV30
DNA: TGTGCCTGGAGACAGGGGAGTAATCAGCCCCAGCATTTT
CDR3: CAWRQGSNQPQHF

J: TRBJ2-1
size: NA
length: 16
D: NA
V: TRBV11-3
DNA: TGTGCCAGCAGCGCCGGGACAGACCCCCGGGGGAATGAGCAGTTCTTC
CDR3: CASSAGTDPRGNEQFF

J: TRBJ2-7
size: NA
length: 13
D: NA
V: TRBV18
DNA: TGTGCCAGCTCACCCCAAGGCGAGTCCGAGCAGTACTTC
CDR3: CASSPQGESEQYF

J: TRBJ2-3
size: NA
length: 16
D: NA
V: TRBV11-2
DNA: TGTGCCAGCAGCTTAGATCTTCCCGGGGTCACAGATACGCAGTATTTT
CDR3: CASSLDLPGVTDTQYF

J: TRBJ1-1
size: NA
length: 16
D: NA
V: TRBV27
DNA: TGTGCCAGCAGTTCCTACCTTGAGGGGCTGAACACTGAAGCTTTCTTT
CDR3: CASSSYLEGLNTEAFF

J: TRBJ2-2
size: once
length: 13
D: NA
V: TRBV24-1
DNA: TGTGCCACCAGATCCCAAAACACCGGGGAGCTGTTTTTT
CDR3: CATRSQNTGELFF

J: TRBJ1-3
size: NA
length: 15
D: NA
V: TRBV6-5
DNA: TGTGCCAGCAGTTACTCGAAGGACTCTGGAAACACCATATATTTT
CDR3: CASSYSKDSGNTIYF

J: TRBJ2-1
size: NA
length: 12
D: NA
V: TRBV12-3/TRBV12-4
DNA: TGTGCCAGCAGTTTAGGGAGAGATGAGCAGTTCTTC
CDR3: CASSLGRDEQFF

J: TRBJ1-5
size: NA
length: 15
D: NA
V: TRBV21-1
DNA: TGTGCCAGCAGCAAAGGACGAAGGGGAAATCAGCCCCAGCATTTT
CDR3: CASSKGRRGNQPQHF

J: TRBJ1-5
size: NA
length: 19
D: NA
V: TRBV7-8
DNA: TGTGCCAGCACCTTTGATAGGACGTCGGGTAGATATAGCAATCAGCCCCAGCATTTT
CDR3: CASTFDRTSGRYSNQPQHF

J: TRBJ2-1
size: NA
length: 16
D: TRBD1
V: TRBV5-6
DNA: TGTGCCAGCAGCTTAGGGGGCGCCCTCTCCTACAATGAGCAGTTCTTC
CDR3: CASSLGGALSYNEQFF

J: TRBJ1-5
size: once
length: 13
D: NA
V: TRBV6-5
DNA: TGTGCCAGCAGTTACTCGAAAAGTCAGCCCCAGCATTTT
CDR3: CASSYSKSQPQHF

J: TRBJ2-1
size: NA
length: 16
D: NA
V: TRBV6-5
DNA: TGTGCCAGCAGTTACACCGGGACCCGGTCCTACAATGAGCAGTTCTTC
CDR3: CASSYTGTRSYNEQFF

J: TRBJ1-1
size: NA
length: 14
D: TRBD1
V: TRBV2
DNA: TGTGCCAGCACTACAGGGGGCGCGGACACTGAAGCTTTCTTT
CDR3: CASTTGGADTEAFF

J: TRBJ2-2
size: NA
length: 16
D: TRBD1
V: TRBV28
DNA: TGTGCCAGCATCCGAGACAGGGGGAAGGGCCGGGAAAAGCTGTTTTTT
CDR3: CASIRDRGKGREKLFF

J: TRBJ2-2
size: NA
length: 20
D: TRBD2
V: TRBV11-3
DNA: TGTGCCAGCAGCTCCTTTCAGACGGGACTAGCGGGGGGGCGCGGCGGGGAGCTGTTTTTT
CDR3: CASSSFQTGLAGGRGGELFF

J: TRBJ2-5
size: NA
length: 14
D: TRBD2
V: TRBV7-2
DNA: TGTGCCAGCAGCTTTATCGCTAGCGGGGAGACCCAGTACTTC
CDR3: CASSFIASGETQYF

J: TRBJ2-7
size: NA
length: 15
D: NA
V: TRBV30
DNA: TGTGCCTGGACCTCGGGGGGCCTCCGGAACTACGAGCAGTACTTC
CDR3: CAWTSGGLRNYEQYF

J: TRBJ2-7
size: NA
length: 15
D: TRBD2
V: TRBV7-9
DNA: TGTGCCAGCAGCACCACTAGCGGCGGGTGGTACGAGCAGTACTTC
CDR3: CASSTTSGGWYEQYF

J: TRBJ1-4
size: NA
length: 15
D: NA
V: TRBV30
DNA: TGTGCCTGGGAACGACCGGGTGCGACTAATGAAAAACTGTTTTTT
CDR3: CAWERPGATNEKLFF

J: TRBJ1-2
size: NA
length: 16
D: TRBD1
V: TRBV6-4
DNA: TGTGCCAGCAGTGAACAACCGGGACAGGGTAACTATGGCTACACCTTC
CDR3: CASSEQPGQGNYGYTF

J: TRBJ2-7
size: once
length: 12
D: NA
V: TRBV27
DNA: TGTGCCAGCAGCAGAGGGGGGTACGAGCAGTACTTC
CDR3: CASSRGGYEQYF

J: TRBJ1-2
size: NA
length: 15
D: TRBD1
V: TRBV7-3
DNA: TGTGCCAGCAGCTCTCGGACAGGGGGCGCAGAAGGCTACACCTTC
CDR3: CASSSRTGGAEGYTF

J: TRBJ2-7
size: NA
length: 13
D: NA
V: TRBV11-2
DNA: TGTGCCAGCAGCTTAGCCATTCTCTACGAGCAGTACTTC
CDR3: CASSLAILYEQYF

J: TRBJ2-7
size: NA
length: 15
D: TRBD2
V: TRBV5-6
DNA: TGTGCCAGCAGCCCGGGACTAACGAGCTCCTACGAGCAGTACTTC
CDR3: CASSPGLTSSYEQYF

J: TRBJ1-5
size: NA
length: 13
D: NA
V: TRBV28
DNA: TGTGCCAGCAGTTCCCGTCAGCATCAGCCCCAGCATTTT
CDR3: CASSSRQHQPQHF

J: TRBJ1-2
size: NA
length: 15
D: NA
V: TRBV5-6
DNA: TGTGCCAGCAGCTCCCCCCAGGCGGGGGACTATGGCTACACCTTC
CDR3: CASSSPQAGDYGYTF

J: TRBJ1-5
size: NA
length: 15
D: NA
V: TRBV13
DNA: TGTGCCAGCAGCTTAGGGGGACTCTCAGGCCAGCCCCAGCATTTT
CDR3: CASSLGGLSGQPQHF